This is a list of T cell receptor beta chains from one sample in a study of tissue T cells after allogeneic stem cell transplantation. Profiling relied on immunoSEQ multiplex PCR, and the TCRdb table lists in-frame clones only, not all of them. Of 3,500 to 5,000 clones in the sample, 66% are singletons; the top ten hold 6.9%. Source: left colon tissue, taken at autopsy. These receptors were collected from a male donor aged 60 or over with lung cancer. CDR3s include the opening cysteine and the closing phenylalanine or tryptophan. A D gene is named only where the DNA matches it firmly. Where a row states a size, it is once, few, many or the class of an expanded clone; other rows omit it.

TGTGCCAGCAGCGGGACGGGACACCCGGTAAGCGAGCAGTACTTC	CASSGTGHPVSEQYF	NA	TRBJ2-7	few	TRBV7-9
TGTGCCAGTAAGCCTCAGGGGGCAGGGGCAACTAATGAAAAACTGTTTTTT	CASKPQGAGATNEKLFF	TRBD1	TRBJ1-4	NA	TRBV19
TGTGCCAGCAGCTTAGCCCCCCGGACTAGCGGGAGGGCGGGGTACGAGCAGTACTTC	CASSLAPRTSGRAGYEQYF	TRBD2	TRBJ2-7	NA	TRBV7-8
TGTGCCAGCAGACCCGGGACTAGCGGGAGACGGCAAGAGACCCAGTACTTC	CASRPGTSGRRQETQYF	TRBD2	TRBJ2-5	NA	TRBV2
TGCAGCGTTGACAGACAGGGGGCAGGGGAAAATGGCTACACCTTC	CSVDRQGAGENGYTF	TRBD1	TRBJ1-2	few	TRBV29-1
TGTGCCAGCAGCTTAGCTAGCGGCTACAATGAGCAGTTCTTC	CASSLASGYNEQFF	NA	TRBJ2-1	NA	TRBV11-1
TGCGCCAGCAGCTCTGGGTCTCGGGGTTACACTGAAGCTTTCTTT	CASSSGSRGYTEAFF	NA	TRBJ1-1	NA	TRBV5-1
TGTGCCAGCAGTTCCACAGACAGGCCACGCACAGATACGCAGTATTTT	CASSSTDRPRTDTQYF	NA	TRBJ2-3	once	TRBV6-6
TGTGCCAGCAGCCTCACAGGGGGCGCACGGGAAAAACTGTTTTTT	CASSLTGGAREKLFF	TRBD1	TRBJ1-4	NA	TRBV6-5
TGTGCCAGCGGGATTCCAGGGGGCGTACGTCGCGCTAATGAAAAACTGTTTTTT	CASGIPGGVRRANEKLFF	TRBD1	TRBJ1-4	NA	TRBV28
TGTGCCAGCAGTTACTCTTCCAGGGGAGCCAAAAACATTCAGTACTTC	CASSYSSRGAKNIQYF	NA	TRBJ2-4	NA	TRBV6-5
TGTGCCAGCAGCCCCGGGGGACAGACATTCACCGGGGAGCTGTTTTTT	CASSPGGQTFTGELFF	NA	TRBJ2-2	NA	TRBV5-6
TGTGCCAGCAGCCATTCGCATGGGACACGGAATCAGCCCCAGCATTTT	CASSHSHGTRNQPQHF	NA	TRBJ1-5	NA	TRBV11-3
TGTGCCATCAGTGACAGGACAGCCTACGAGCAGTACTTC	CAISDRTAYEQYF	NA	TRBJ2-7	NA	TRBV10-3
TGTGCCAGCAGGACGGGGACAGGACATTTGGGCTACACCTTC	CASRTGTGHLGYTF	TRBD1	TRBJ1-2	NA	TRBV6-5
TGTGCCAGCAGTCCCCGGACTAGCGGGGGGCTAACAATCACAGATACGCAGTATTTT	CASSPRTSGGLTITDTQYF	TRBD2	TRBJ2-3	few	TRBV2
TGTGCCAGCCTTAGGACTAGCGGAAACACAGATACGCAGTATTTT	CASLRTSGNTDTQYF	TRBD2	TRBJ2-3	NA	TRBV6-5
TGTGCCAGCAGCGTCACCGGGGAGCTGTTTTTT	CASSVTGELFF	NA	TRBJ2-2	NA	TRBV7-2
TGCGCCAGCAGCCAAGCGATTACAGGGACCTACGAGCAGTACTTC	CASSQAITGTYEQYF	NA	TRBJ2-7	large	TRBV4-3
TGCGCCAGCAGCCAAGATCAACGCGCGGTAAACAATGAGCAGTTCTTC	CASSQDQRAVNNEQFF	NA	TRBJ2-1	NA	TRBV4-3
TGTGCCAGCAGCAAATCCGGACGGGGTTATGGCTACACCTTC	CASSKSGRGYGYTF	NA	TRBJ1-2	NA	TRBV13
TGTGCCAGCAGCTTAGAGCCGAACACCGGGGAGCTGTTTTTT	CASSLEPNTGELFF	NA	TRBJ2-2	few	TRBV11-3
TGTGCCACTGAGGGGACAGGGGGAAGAGGTGGCTACACCTTC	CATEGTGGRGGYTF	TRBD1	TRBJ1-2	once	TRBV10-3
TGTGCCAGCTCACCGTCGACAGGATTCGGCGAAAAACTGTTTTTT	CASSPSTGFGEKLFF	NA	TRBJ1-4	NA	TRBV18
TGTGCCAGCAGTGTGTCTGCAGTTCCGAATGAAAAACTGTTTTTT	CASSVSAVPNEKLFF	NA	TRBJ1-4	medium-sized	TRBV2
TGTGCCAGCAGACTGACAGGGGGGAGTACCGGGGAGCTGTTTTTT	CASRLTGGSTGELFF	TRBD1	TRBJ2-2	NA	TRBV2
TGCGCCAGCAGCTTGGATCCGGACTACACAGATACGCAGTATTTT	CASSLDPDYTDTQYF	NA	TRBJ2-3	NA	TRBV5-1
TGTGCCAGCAACAGACAGGTCTCTGGAAACACCATATATTTT	CASNRQVSGNTIYF	NA	TRBJ1-3	NA	TRBV6-5
TGTGCCAGCAGCCAAGATGACAAGCTACGCGGGCAGTACTTC	CASSQDDKLRGQYF	NA	TRBJ2-7	NA	TRBV3-1/TRBV3-2
TGTGCCTGGAGGACGGGTGCAGACACCGGGGAGCTGTTTTTT	CAWRTGADTGELFF	NA	TRBJ2-2	NA	TRBV30
TGCGCCAGCAGCCGGACTAGCGAGGAGACCCAGTACTTC	CASSRTSEETQYF	TRBD2	TRBJ2-5	once	TRBV5-1
TGTGCCAGCAGTTACCCGAATTTTCAGGGGGACTATGGCTACACCTTC	CASSYPNFQGDYGYTF	TRBD1	TRBJ1-2	NA	TRBV6-6
TGTGCCAGCAGTCGTGGGACACCCCAGCCGTATACGCAGTATTTT	CASSRGTPQPYTQYF	NA	TRBJ2-3	NA	TRBV27
TGTGCCAGCAGGGGGACAGATTACACCGGGGAGCTGTTTTTT	CASRGTDYTGELFF	TRBD1	TRBJ2-2	NA	TRBV6-5
TGTGCCAGCAGCTTAGATAACAGACGGCCTTCACCCCTCCACTTT	CASSLDNRRPSPLHF	NA	TRBJ1-6	NA	TRBV11-2
TGTGCCAGCAGTTTGGGGGGTGGGAACACTGAAGCTTTCTTT	CASSLGGGNTEAFF	NA	TRBJ1-1	once	TRBV28
TGTGCCAGCAGAACAGGAGCCAATTCACCCCTCCACTTT	CASRTGANSPLHF	NA	TRBJ1-6	NA	TRBV28
TGTGCCAGCAGTGATTGGGGGGGGGACTCAGATACGCAGTATTTT	CASSDWGGDSDTQYF	TRBD2	TRBJ2-3	NA	TRBV6-1
TGTGCCAGCGCCTTCGACAGTTTTGCTAATGAAAAACTGTTTTTT	CASAFDSFANEKLFF	NA	TRBJ1-4	once	TRBV27
TGTGCCAGCAGCTTCCCTAACTATGGCTACACCTTC	CASSFPNYGYTF	NA	TRBJ1-2	NA	TRBV21-1
TGTGCCAGCAGCTTAGTAGGTGATTACGAGCAGTACTTC	CASSLVGDYEQYF	NA	TRBJ2-7	NA	TRBV11-3
TGTGCCAGCAGTGGGACAGTGTCGATCGAGGAGACCCAGTACTTC	CASSGTVSIEETQYF	NA	TRBJ2-5	few	TRBV2
TGTGCCAGTAGGGCACCGGGCCACGACAATCAGCCCCAGCATTTT	CASRAPGHDNQPQHF	NA	TRBJ1-5	NA	TRBV19
TGTGCCAGCAGCACCAGGGGGCATGAAAAACTGTTTTTT	CASSTRGHEKLFF	TRBD1	TRBJ1-4	NA	TRBV9
TGTGCCTGGGGTGGGCAGGGGGAGAATTCACCCCTCCACTTT	CAWGGQGENSPLHF	TRBD1	TRBJ1-6	large	TRBV30
TGTGCCAGCAGTTTTTTCGGGGTGGCCGGGGAGCTGTTTTTT	CASSFFGVAGELFF	NA	TRBJ2-2	once	TRBV27
TGTGCCAGCAGCCAAAGCCGGCAGGGAAGGCAGTATTTT	CASSQSRQGRQYF	NA	TRBJ2-3	NA	TRBV4-2
TGTGCCAGCAGTTGGGAAAACATTCAGTACTTC	CASSWENIQYF	NA	TRBJ2-4	NA	TRBV28
TGCGCCAGCAGGGGGACAGGGGATGCAGATACGCAGTATTTT	CASRGTGDADTQYF	TRBD1	TRBJ2-3	NA	TRBV4-1
TGTGCCAGCAGCTTAGCTCAGGGGACTCAGCCCCAGCATTTT	CASSLAQGTQPQHF	NA	TRBJ1-5	few	TRBV7-2
TGTGCCAGCAGTGTGACTGGGAACACTGAAGCTTTCTTT	CASSVTGNTEAFF	NA	TRBJ1-1	NA	TRBV2
TGCGCCAGCAGCCAAGACAGGGCAAGCACTGAAGCTTTCTTT	CASSQDRASTEAFF	NA	TRBJ1-1	NA	TRBV4-3